This T cell receptor (beta chain) stems from a study of T cell changes during pregnancy in multiple sclerosis. With 5 bases clipped from V and 2 bases from J, the junction kept 5 bases outside the gene matches. The CDR3 totals 15 residues. Germline V gene data show CDR1 as LNHDA and CDR2 as SQIVND (reference sequence). Produced via immunoSEQ multiplex PCR; TCRdb's table is partial and in-frame only. The table shows 65,000 to 85,000 clones, with around 90% occurring only once. The sample consisted of CD4+ T cells from peripheral blood mononuclear cells, taken after pregnancy. This TCR came from a female donor with multiple sclerosis, enrolled in a pregnancy study. The V call is TRBV19, the J call TRBJ1-5, with 8 bases fitting TRBD1. CDR3 sequence reads: CASSAGQGGNQPQHF. In nucleotides, the CDR3 is TGTGCCAGTAGTGCCGGACAGGGAGGCAATCAGCCCCAGCATTTT.